The present T cell receptor (beta chain) was sequenced within a study of T cell repertoires in cytomegalovirus infection. Study summary: Carrying CMV and the relevant HLA type showed in public TCR beta signatures.

Study outcomes and limitations: The ex vivo response was dominated by HLA-C-restricted CMV-specific TCR beta clonotypes.

Germline V gene sequence: CDR1 MNHEY, CDR2 SVGAGI. Trimming left V 5 bases short and J 0 bases short, with 11 bases between. The CDR3 runs 15 residues. This clonotype was seen repeatedly, ten times or more. Antigen specificity is unknown. TCRdb reprocessed the reads via MiXCR and lists one record per CDR3 protein. The table includes 100,000 to 150,000 distinct CDR3 sequences, about 10% detected once. The rearrangement uses TRBV6-5 and TRBJ1-5; D gene uncertain. Input material: PBMCs. This TCR came from a human donor in good health (CMV status not recorded). Some clones in this sample may be carry-over from other donors' samples. The DNA for the CDR3 is TGTGCCAGCAGTCCTATGGGCGGTAGCAATCAGCCCCAGCATTTT. Its protein is CASSPMGGSNQPQHF.